The text below deals with one T cell receptor (beta chain). Its binding antigen is unknown. Per-nucleotide qualities are absent, and no much larger clonotype sits a single base away. The sample belongs to a study of blood T cell repertoires in COVID-19 (dated by TCRdb to 2019 to 2021). A note on the overall study: Collaborator samples came from the United States, Italy and Spain and covered acute and convalescent phases of COVID-19. Subjects who had been exposed to COVID-19, were actively infected with it, or had recovered from it provided the deeply sampled blood TCRbeta repertoires that made up the dataset. Where available, HLA class I and class II types were obtained from metadata supplied by the sample provider rather than from assay-based typing. The material from the prospective study consisted of cDNA or gDNA derived from T cells, B-cell-depleted T cells, or PBMCs. The repertoires were released in a freely available public database meant as a resource for research on the immune response to SARS-CoV-2. Sample metadata almost always included a de-identified subject ID, COVID-19 status, age in years and sex. Samples were obtained from the ongoing ImmuneRACE study (first 160 participants) and from 1,254 subjects provided by 6 global collaborators.

Collaborating institutions collected whole blood in K2EDTA tubes following their own protocols. Collaborator samples were shipped for TCRbeta analysis as frozen whole blood, isolated PBMCs, or DNA extracted from either sample type. The immunoSEQ Assay, a bias-controlled multiplex PCR, was used to amplify TCRbeta CDR3 regions from genomic DNA. The authors processed their data as follows. Nucleated cell counts per sample were estimated from amplification of reference gene primers within the assay. To quantify the absolute abundance of each unique TCRbeta CDR3 rearrangement, sequence reads were collapsed and filtered. Productive Simpson clonality was computed per sample as the square root of Simpson's diversity index over productive rearrangements. TCRdb holds this immuneACCESS table with in-frame rearrangements only. Some clones are missing; in checked studies, unresolved V genes explain under half, and the rest has no known cause. V, J and clone size are taken as reported in that table, and D and trimming were inferred from the DNA itself. Here the sample has about 140,000 clones; 75% to 90% occur a single time. The ten largest make up roughly 11% of the sample.

Here is what the overall study found, with its caveats: How much clinical and demographic metadata was included differed by source and by participant, and the metadata was provided uncurated.

V loses 6 bases at its end and J loses 6 bases; junction bases beyond the gene matches: 13. The CDR3 runs 15 amino acids, cysteine and phenylalanine included. CDR3 DNA only is kept here, 45 bases in frame from base 1. Based on the germline V gene (reference sequence), the CDR1 and CDR2 sequences are SEHNR and FQNEAQ. The receptor was isolated from a woman at least 80 years old with acute or convalescent COVID-19. The chain links TRBV7-9 with TRBJ1-2; a stretch of 7 junction bases matches TRBD1. The sequencing sample was made of peripheral blood. The base sequence is TGTGCCAGCAGAATCCAATCGACAGGGATTCATGGCTACACCTTC. This translates into CASRIQSTGIHGYTF.